The clone carrying this T cell receptor beta chain was seen at least ten times. Its target is unknown. This entry is derived from a study of blood T cells in healthy people across ages. Study-level results: Estimated diversity across one million T cells was deemed an underestimate.

Using a J-beta primer mix together with a sample-barcoded 5' primer, a second PCR was run for roughly 7 to 11 cycles. From the 5' RACE reads, TCRdb called clonotypes with MiXCR, one entry per CDR3 protein. Among some 780,000 distinct CDR3 sequences, roughly 50% were seen once, and the ten largest hold 20% to 30%. Germline-derived CDR1 and CDR2 are SQVTM and ANQGSEA. CDR3 size: 13 residues. V lost 4 bases to trimming and J lost 3 bases; unmatched junction nucleotides: 5. V usage is TRBV29-1 and J usage is TRBJ2-7, with 8 bases matching TRBD2. Sequencing was done on a sample of blood. The clonotype was recovered from a man aged 35-49 years in good health. The DNA of the CDR3 is TGCAGCGTTGGACCCAGCGGGAGCTACGAGCAGTACTTC. Translation: CSVGPSGSYEQYF.